These 19 T cell receptor beta chains share one sample of origin, sequenced in a study of cytomegalovirus exposure and HLA in healthy donors. Only in-frame clones appear in the TCRdb table, and some are missing; sequencing was by immunoSEQ multiplex PCR. The table includes roughly 200,000 clones, roughly 86% detected once. Sequenced material: PBMCs. These receptor sequences come from a man in his thirties or forties in good health and CMV-seropositive.

The chain links TRBV19 to TRBJ2-5; TRBD2 aligns across 10 bases. With V trimmed by 9 bases and J by 3 bases, 4 bases remained unmatched. CDR3 length: 13 amino acids. Germline CDR1 reads LNHDA; CDR2 reads SQIVND (reference sequence). The CDR3 loop reads CASEGLAEETQYF. The CDR3 DNA reads TGTGCCAGCGAAGGACTAGCGGAAGAGACCCAGTACTTC.

The chain joins TRBV5-6 to TRBJ1-1; possible D gene TRBD1, 5 bases. Trimming took 0 bases from V and 0 from J, leaving 9 bases between them. Germline V gene lookup returns CDR1 SGHDT and CDR2 YYEEEE. The CDR3 sequence is 15 residues long. This CDR3 is CASSLGWGMNTEAFF. The CDR3 region has the DNA TGTGCCAGCAGCTTGGGGTGGGGGATGAACACTGAAGCTTTCTTT.

The chain links TRBV5-1 to TRBJ2-6; D gene unclear. CDR1 and CDR2 (germline): SGHRS, YFSETQ. This CDR3 comprises 15 residues. The V end lost 2 bases, the J end lost 0 bases, and 6 bases lay between the germline ends. The CDR3: CASSLTVSGANVLTF. The CDR3 nucleotides are TGCGCCAGCAGCTTAACAGTCTCTGGGGCCAACGTCCTGACTTTC. The whole variable domain, remainder taken from reference TRBV5-1 and TRBJ2-6, is KAGVTQTPRYLIKTRGQQVTLSCSPISGHRSVSWYQQTPGQGLQFLFEYFSETQRNKGNFPGRFSGRQFSNSRSEMNVSTLELGDSALYLCASSLTVSGANVLTFGAGSRLTVL.

V gene TRBV5-1 combines with J gene TRBJ2-7, with D unresolved. Trimming left V 2 bases short and J 2 bases short, with 17 bases between. The CDR3 is made up of 16 amino acids. CDR1 and CDR2 (germline): SGHRS, YFSETQ. The CDR3 nucleotides are TGCGCCAGCAGCTTTGACATGGCCAACCGTGCCTACGAGCAGTACTTC. This encodes CASSFDMANRAYEQYF.

This chain joins TRBV7-6 and TRBJ2-6; D assignment may be TRBD1 or TRBD2 (6 bases each). CDR3 length equals 18 residues. With 2 bases removed from V and 0 bases from J, the gap between germline ends came to 14 bases. Germline V gene sequence: CDR1 SGHVS, CDR2 FNYEAQ. The CDR3 DNA is TGTGCCAGCAGCTTATGGGGGGACACCACCTCTGGGGCCAACGTCCTGACTTTC. Encoded protein: CASSLWGDTTSGANVLTF.

This clone was found once. V gene TRBV30 combines with J gene TRBJ1-2; 7 nucleotides agree with TRBD1. This CDR3 contains 16 residues. Germline CDR1 is GTSNPN and CDR2 is SVGIG (reference sequence). The ends lost 3 bases at V and 5 bases at J; junction bases unmatched: 15. The CDR3 here is CAWSPDRASHHYGYTF. CDR3 in DNA: TGTGCCTGGAGCCCTGACAGGGCCTCGCACCATTATGGCTACACCTTC.

The chain joins TRBV27 to TRBJ2-7; TRBD2 might be the D (7 bases). CDR3 length: 15 residues. CDR1 is MNHEY, CDR2 SMNVEV, per germline (reference sequence). The V end lost 10 bases, the J end lost 6 bases, and 25 bases lay between the germline ends. This CDR3 reads CAKHLGGAERGEQYF. CDR3 nucleotides: TGTGCCAAGCACCTCGGGGGCGCAGAGCGGGGCGAGCAGTACTTC.

This clone has only a few counts. This chain connects TRBV9 to TRBJ2-2, with D possibly TRBD1 on 5 matching bases. V lost 2 bases to trimming and J lost 0 bases, with 14 bases between them. This CDR3 contains 17 residues. Germline loops: CDR1 SGDLS, CDR2 YYNGEE. CDR3 residues: CASSVEGAGSNTGELFF. The CDR3 region has the DNA TGTGCCAGCAGCGTGGAAGGGGCTGGTTCGAACACCGGGGAGCTGTTTTTT. The variable domain in full, completed from reference TRBV9 and TRBJ2-2, reads DSGVTQTPKHLITATGQRVTLRCSPRSGDLSVYWYQQSLDQGLQFLIQYYNGEERAKGNILERFSAQQFPDLHSELNLSSLELGDSALYFCASSVEGAGSNTGELFFGEGSRLTVL.

This clone came up once. The chain employs TRBV2 and TRBJ2-7; D unclear. Germline V gene lookup returns CDR1 SNHLY and CDR2 FYNNEI. Trimming removed 5 bases at V and 7 bases at J, with 15 bases between. This CDR3 is 13 amino acids long. CDR3 loop: CASSPWTPSEQYF. DNA of the CDR3: TGTGCCAGCAGTCCATGGACCCCAAGTGAGCAGTACTTC. Using reference TRBV2 and TRBJ2-7 for the parts outside the CDR3, the full variable domain is EPEVTQTPSHQVTQMGQEVILRCVPISNHLYFYWYRQILGQKVEFLVSFYNNEISEKSEIFDDQFSVERPDGSNFTLKIRSTKLEDSAMYFCASSPWTPSEQYFGPGTRLTVT.

V is TRBV28 and J is TRBJ1-5; the D is unclear. The germline CDR1 and CDR2 sequences are MDHEN and SYDVKM. V dropped 5 bases and J dropped 7 bases, with 15 bases sitting between them. The CDR3 has 14 residues. In DNA form, the CDR3 reads TGTGCCAGCAGTCAGACCCTCCGGGGACAGCCCCAGCATTTT. It yields the protein CASSQTLRGQPQHF.

The chain joins TRBV28 to TRBJ1-2, with D perhaps TRBD1 (6 bases). In germline, CDR1 is MDHEN, CDR2 SYDVKM. The V gene lost 2 bases and the J gene lost 6 bases, with 10 bases spanning the gap. The CDR3 loop spans 13 amino acids. The CDR3 here is CASSLGQGNGYTF. CDR3 coding DNA: TGTGCCAGCAGTTTAGGGCAGGGGAATGGCTACACCTTC.

The J gene is TRBJ1-5, the V gene TRBV10-3, with 10 bases that match TRBD1. The J segment lost 0 bases and the V segment lost 4 bases, leaving 3 bases of the junction unmatched. The V gene's germline CDR1 is ENHRY and CDR2 SYGVKD. The CDR3 sequence is 16 residues long. CDR3 amino acids: CAISGDRGYSNQPQHF. The CDR3 nucleotides read TGTGCCATCAGTGGGGACAGGGGATATAGCAATCAGCCCCAGCATTTT.

The V and J genes are TRBV7-2 and TRBJ2-7; perhaps TRBD2 as D (5 bases). The CDR3 has 16 residues. Germline CDR1 is SGHTA and CDR2 is FQGNSA. Trimming removed 1 base from V and 2 bases from J, with 15 bases in between. The CDR3 DNA sequence: TGTGCCAGCAGCTTAGTCGGAGGCCCCAAACCCTACGAGCAGTACTTC. It is translated as CASSLVGGPKPYEQYF.

The chain combines TRBV5-1 with TRBJ2-7; the match to TRBD2 covers 8 bases. The germline CDR1 and CDR2 sequences are SGHRS and YFSETQ. CDR3 length equals 15 residues. V gave up 2 bases and J gave up 2 bases; unmatched junction bases: 6. The CDR3 bases are TGCGCCAGCAGCTTCGGGGGGGCCGGCCCCTACGAGCAGTACTTC. Its protein product is CASSFGGAGPYEQYF.

V is TRBV27 and J is TRBJ1-1; TRBD1 matches at 7 bases. The CDR3 loop spans 13 amino acids. V shed 3 bases, J shed 10 bases, and the junction held 8 bases outside the gene matches. CDR1 is MNHEY, CDR2 SMNVEV, per germline (reference sequence). CDR3 in amino acids: CASSFADRVLAFF. For the CDR3, the DNA is TGTGCCAGCAGTTTTGCCGACAGGGTTCTAGCTTTCTTT.

The chain is built from TRBV11-2 and TRBJ2-3; D call uncertain. CDR3 length: 16 residues. The germline V gene has CDR1 SGHAT and CDR2 FQNNGV. The V gene lost 0 bases and the J gene lost 2 bases, with 12 bases spanning the gap. CDR3: CASSLEVAGYTDTQYF. In DNA form, the CDR3 reads TGTGCCAGCAGCTTAGAGGTTGCAGGCTACACAGATACGCAGTATTTT.

The CDR3 spells CASRTEVTDTQYF. The CDR3 bases are TGTGCCAGTAGGACAGAAGTCACAGATACGCAGTATTTT. The chain employs TRBV6-5 and TRBJ2-3; perhaps TRBD1 as D (6 bases). The CDR3 spans 13 residues. Germline CDR1 MNHEY, CDR2 SVGAGI. Trimming pared 9 bases from V and 2 bases from J, leaving 12 bases between.

The chain couples TRBV7-9 to TRBJ1-1; D unresolved. Germline values: CDR1 SEHNR, CDR2 FQNEAQ (reference sequence). The CDR3 length is 11 residues. The CDR3 sequence: CGSLVGTEAFF. The CDR3 coding sequence is TGTGGGAGTCTCGTGGGAACTGAAGCTTTCTTT.

This sequence joins TRBV29-1 and TRBJ2-3; 11 bases are shared with TRBD2. The CDR3 totals 14 residues. With 6 bases clipped from V and 2 bases from J, the junction kept 4 bases outside the gene matches. CDR1 is SQVTM, CDR2 ANQGSEA, per germline. The CDR3 DNA is TGCAGCGTGGGACTAGCGGACAACACAGATACGCAGTATTTT. Its protein product is CSVGLADNTDTQYF.